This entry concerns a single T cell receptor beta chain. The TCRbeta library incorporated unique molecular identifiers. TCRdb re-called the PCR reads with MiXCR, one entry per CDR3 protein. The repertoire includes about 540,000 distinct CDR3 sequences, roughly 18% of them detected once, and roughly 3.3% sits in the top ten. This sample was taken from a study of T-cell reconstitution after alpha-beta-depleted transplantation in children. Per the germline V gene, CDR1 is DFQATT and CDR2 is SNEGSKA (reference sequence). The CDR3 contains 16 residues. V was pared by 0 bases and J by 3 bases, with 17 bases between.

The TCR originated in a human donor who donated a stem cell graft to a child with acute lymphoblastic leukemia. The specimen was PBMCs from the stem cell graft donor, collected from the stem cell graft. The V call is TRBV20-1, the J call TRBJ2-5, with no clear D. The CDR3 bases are TGCAGTGCTAGAGATCTCAGTTGGCGGACCAAAGAGACCCAGTACTTC. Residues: CSARDLSWRTKETQYF.